Presented here are 24 T cell receptor beta chains from one specimen sequenced in a study of vaccination and CD4 T cells after COVID-19. Cultured CD4+ T-cell DNA underwent Oncomine TCR Beta short-read sequencing. TCRdb re-derived calls from the PCR reads in MiXCR, one entry per CDR3 protein. The data show 9,500 to 15,000 distinct CDR3 sequences, approximately 43% seen once. For these receptors, no antigen is known. The treatment: approximately 10-day PBMC culture with coronavirus spike peptide pools or control peptides (ViraFEST assay). Material: CD4+ T cells from blood, cultured in vitro. Receptors originate from a human donor who had recovered from COVID-19.

This clonotype qualifies as large. The chain has TRBV2 and TRBJ1-2; 9 positions match TRBD1. This CDR3 contains 16 residues. J gave up 4 bases and V 2 bases, and 8 bases lay outside the gene matches. Looked up from germline, CDR1 is SNHLY and CDR2 is FYNNEI. The CDR3 DNA reads as TGTGCCAGCAGTGAAAGGGGACAGGGAAAAGGCTATGGCTACACCTTC. Translated: CASSERGQGKGYGYTF.

In DNA form, the CDR3 reads TGTGCCAGCAGCCCAGGGGTTTGGGATGCTGAAGCTTTCTTT. This translates into CASSPGVWDAEAFF. The chain employs TRBV5-6 and TRBJ1-1; D may be TRBD1 (6 bases). V gave up 4 bases and J gave up 6 bases, with 16 bases separating them. The V gene's germline CDR1 is SGHDT and CDR2 YYEEEE. The CDR3 sequence is 14 residues long.

The chain couples TRBV6-4 to TRBJ2-1; 7 nucleotides match TRBD1. V dropped 5 bases and J dropped 6; count of bases not matched to a gene: 7. Per germline, CDR1 MRHNA and CDR2 SNTAGT. The CDR3 has 14 residues. This CDR3 is CASSLNRGVNEQFF. Written as DNA, the CDR3 is TGTGCCAGCAGTTTAAACAGGGGAGTCAATGAGCAGTTCTTC.

This clonotype has more than one count but fewer than ten. This chain connects TRBV30 to TRBJ1-5; the match to TRBD1 covers 8 bases. Germline loops: CDR1 GTSNPN, CDR2 SVGIG (reference sequence). CDR3 length: 13 residues. Germline trimming cut 4 bases from V and 5 bases from J; bases unmatched to any gene: 4. The CDR3 sequence is CAWTGQGDQPQHF. The CDR3 DNA reads TGTGCCTGGACCGGACAGGGAGATCAGCCCCAGCATTTT.

This clonotype showed up just a few times. The CDR3 spells CASSLPWESGYTF. For the CDR3, the DNA is TGTGCCAGCAGCTTACCCTGGGAGTCTGGCTACACCTTC. The chain carries TRBV7-9 and TRBJ1-2; no clear D. The CDR3 covers 13 residues. In germline, CDR1 is SEHNR, CDR2 FQNEAQ (reference sequence). Deletions cut 2 bases from V and 7 bases from J, with 11 bases between.

The rearrangement uses TRBV6-1 and TRBJ2-1, with 12 bases identical to TRBD2. The germline CDR1 and CDR2 sequences are MNHNS and SASEGT. The CDR3 has 17 amino acids. V gave up 5 bases and J gave up 9 bases; unmatched junction bases: 14. The CDR3 loop reads CASSRGGLAGRAGEQFF. For the CDR3, the DNA is TGTGCCAGCAGTCGGGGCGGACTAGCGGGAAGGGCGGGTGAGCAGTTCTTC.

This clonotype has just a few counts. This chain joins TRBV20-1 and TRBJ1-1, with 8 bases identical to TRBD1. This CDR3 spans 16 amino acids. V was clipped by 2 bases and J by 1 base; unmatched bases: 9. In germline, CDR1 is DFQATT, CDR2 SNEGSKA (reference sequence). The CDR3 loop is CSARLYRTGRNTEAFF. DNA for the CDR3: TGCAGTGCTAGATTATATCGGACAGGGAGGAACACTGAAGCTTTCTTT.

By share, this clonotype counts as medium-sized. The gene calls are TRBV12-3 or TRBV12-4 and TRBJ2-3, with 14 nucleotides matching TRBD2. The CDR3 has 17 residues. V gave up 4 bases and J gave up 2 bases; unmatched junction bases: 5. This chain's CDR3 is CASSSGLAGGLTDTQYF. CDR3 DNA: TGTGCCAGCAGTTCCGGACTAGCGGGAGGCCTCACAGATACGCAGTATTTT.

The chain carries TRBV7-3 and TRBJ2-3; D call uncertain. V was clipped by 2 bases and J by 0 bases, with 6 bases between them. The germline gives CDR1 SGHTA, CDR2 FQGTGA. The CDR3 is 14 amino acids. CDR3 sequence (DNA): TGTGCCAGCAGCTTAGAGGCTAGCACAGATACGCAGTATTTT. It yields the protein CASSLEASTDTQYF. The full variable domain, its missing parts supplied by reference TRBV7-3 and TRBJ2-3, is GAGVSQTPSNKVTEKGKYVELRCDPISGHTALYWYRQSLGQGPEFLIYFQGTGAADDSGLPNDRFFAVRPEGSVSTLKIQRTERGDSAVYLCASSLEASTDTQYFGPGTRLTVL.

This sequence joins TRBV20-1 and TRBJ1-5; D is ambiguous. The CDR3 runs 14 residues. Germline assignment: CDR1 DFQATT and CDR2 SNEGSKA (reference sequence). V lost 6 bases to trimming and J lost 5 bases, with 17 bases between them. The CDR3 coding sequence is TGCAGTGCCCAAGCCTCGGGTCAATATCAGCCCCAGCATTTT. Its protein product is CSAQASGQYQPQHF.

The sample holds one count of this clonotype. The CDR3 loop is CASSVQTSGINEQFF. The CDR3, as DNA: TGTGCCAGCAGCGTCCAGACTAGCGGTATAAATGAGCAGTTCTTC. V usage is TRBV5-4 and J usage is TRBJ2-1, with 9 bases aligning to TRBD2. CDR1 and CDR2 (germline): SGHNT, YYREEE (reference sequence). CDR3 size: 15 residues. Trimming took 4 bases from V and 7 from J; bases not matched to a gene: 9.

A few counts support this clonotype. This chain joins TRBV11-2 and TRBJ2-5; 8 bases are a match to TRBD1. The CDR3 consists of 16 residues. Germline trimming cut 5 bases from V and 5 bases from J; bases unmatched to any gene: 13. Germline V gene data show CDR1 as SGHAT and CDR2 as FQNNGV. The CDR3 protein is CASSMSMDRESETQYF. For the CDR3, the DNA is TGTGCCAGCAGCATGTCAATGGACAGGGAGTCCGAGACCCAGTACTTC.

The chain uses TRBV20-1 and TRBJ1-1; D is possibly TRBD1 (5 bases). The V end was cut by 1 base, the J end by 0 bases, with 12 bases between. Germline CDR1 and CDR2: DFQATT and SNEGSKA (reference sequence). CDR3 size: 15 residues. CDR3: CSARVGARMNTEAFF. The CDR3 DNA is TGCAGTGCTAGAGTTGGGGCCAGGATGAACACTGAAGCTTTCTTT.

On this clonotype: A junction boundary mismatches the germline segment, possibly from a read error. V is TRBV20-1 and J is TRBJ2-5; 8 bases map to TRBD2. From germline, CDR1 is DFQATT and CDR2 SNEGSKA (reference sequence). CDR3 size: 13 residues. The CDR3 reads CSPSGPKGETQYF. CDR3 DNA: TGCAGTCCTAGCGGGCCCAAAGGGGAGACCCAGTACTTC.

This sequence joins TRBV20-1 and TRBJ2-3; perhaps TRBD2 as D (5 bases). The CDR3 runs 12 residues. Germline V gene lookup returns CDR1 DFQATT and CDR2 SNEGSKA (reference sequence). Trimming shortened V by 3 bases and J by 7 bases, and 11 bases separated the two germline ends. CDR3 bases: TGCAGTGCTAGGGAAACTAGTAATACGCAGTATTTT. Amino acid sequence: CSARETSNTQYF.

The chain is built from TRBV12-3 or TRBV12-4 and TRBJ2-7; D is undetermined. The CDR3 is 12 residues long. The V end lost 2 bases, the J end lost 4 bases, and 6 bases lay between the germline ends. The CDR3 spells CASSLSLYEQYF. The CDR3 bases are TGTGCCAGCAGTTTAAGTCTTTACGAGCAGTACTTC.

This chain links TRBV28 with TRBJ1-2, with a tentative D call TRBD1 (5 bases). The CDR3 has 16 residues. V shed 5 bases and J shed 2 bases, with 18 bases lying between them. Germline V gene lookup returns CDR1 MDHEN and CDR2 SYDVKM. The CDR3 here is CASSLEESWGNYGYTF. CDR3 DNA sequence: TGTGCCAGCAGTCTCGAGGAGTCATGGGGGAACTATGGCTACACCTTC.

The rearrangement links TRBV10-3 to TRBJ1-5; D perhaps matches TRBD1 (6 bases). V shed 8 bases and J shed 2 bases, with 13 bases lying between them. Per the germline V gene, CDR1 is ENHRY and CDR2 is SYGVKD. The CDR3 totals 14 residues. The chain's CDR3 is CAIGGQGGNQPQHF. The CDR3 nucleotides read TGTGCCATCGGGGGACAAGGAGGCAATCAGCCCCAGCATTTT.

This chain connects TRBV6-1 to TRBJ1-1, with D perhaps TRBD1 (6 bases). Germline V gene sequence: CDR1 MNHNS, CDR2 SASEGT. The CDR3 is 12 residues long. V was clipped by 5 bases and J by 11 bases, with 15 bases between them. The CDR3 spells CASSPGPQGAFF. The CDR3 DNA sequence: TGTGCCAGCAGTCCGGGGCCCCAGGGGGCTTTCTTT.

This clonotype was found a few times. The V and J genes are TRBV6-4 and TRBJ1-1, with 8 bases aligning to TRBD1. Per germline, CDR1 MRHNA and CDR2 SNTAGT. V gave up 6 bases and J gave up 1 base; unmatched junction bases: 4. This CDR3 contains 14 residues. The CDR3 DNA reads TGTGCCAGCAGGGCGGACAGGGCGAACACTGAAGCTTTCTTT. Its translation: CASRADRANTEAFF.

The sample holds a few counts of this clonotype. The chain combines TRBV20-1 with TRBJ2-5, with 10 bases identical to TRBD2. J gave up 1 base and V 1 base, and 3 bases lay outside the gene matches. The CDR3 is 15 amino acids. In germline, CDR1 is DFQATT, CDR2 SNEGSKA (reference sequence). The CDR3 region is CSARVASGSQETQYF. In nucleotides, the CDR3 is TGCAGTGCTAGAGTTGCTAGCGGGAGCCAAGAGACCCAGTACTTC.

The rearrangement uses TRBV28 and TRBJ2-3; 8 bases fit TRBD1. V gave up 3 bases and J gave up 5 bases; unmatched junction bases: 7. CDR1 is MDHEN and CDR2 is SYDVKM in the germline V gene. The CDR3 contains 15 residues. The CDR3 loop reads CASSLDRVAGDTQYF. CDR3 DNA: TGTGCCAGCAGTTTGGACAGGGTCGCGGGAGATACGCAGTATTTT.

This clonotype was detected once. The chain joins TRBV5-6 to TRBJ2-5, with D perhaps matching TRBD1 (6 bases). CDR3 length equals 14 residues. V lost 10 bases, J lost 2 bases, and 18 bases lay in between. The germline V gene has CDR1 SGHDT and CDR2 YYEEEE. Here the CDR3 DNA reads TGTGCCGAATGCCTCCGGGACACTCAAGAGACCCAGTACTTC. Translated, it gives CAECLRDTQETQYF.

The sample holds a few counts of this clonotype. The chain recombines TRBV29-1 with TRBJ1-6; tentative D call: TRBD1 (6 bases). The CDR3 contains 13 residues. V was pared by 5 bases and J by 10 bases, with 15 bases between. Germline assignment: CDR1 SQVTM and CDR2 ANQGSEA. In nucleotides, the CDR3 is TGCAGCGTTAGGACAGCGGCAGACTCACCCCTCCACTTT. Translation: CSVRTAADSPLHF.